A selection of T cell receptor beta chains follows, all from one sample in a study of T cells in Graves' hyperthyroidism and ophthalmopathy. Each CDR3 protein gets one entry after TCRdb re-called the multiplex PCR reads with MiXCR. Of roughly 500,000 distinct CDR3 sequences listed, roughly 46% were seen once; the top ten hold around 19%. Sequencing was performed on peripheral blood or thyroid tissue (not recorded which). The receptors originated from an adult woman with Graves' disease, either hyperthyroidism or ophthalmopathy (not recorded which). CDR3s include the opening cysteine and the closing phenylalanine or tryptophan. The D gene is left open where the match is weak. Some rows mark clone size as missing; the rest say once, few, many or name a class of expanded clone.

cdr3_length	d_call	v_call	clone_size	j_call	cdr3_aa
16	.	TRBV5-1	.	TRBJ1-6	CASSLRDSQPNSPLHF
15	.	TRBV20-1	many	TRBJ2-7	CSARDLAPEGREQYF
14	.	TRBV6-1	many	TRBJ1-4	CASSEAGRTAKLFF
14	.	TRBV15	.	TRBJ1-4	CATRHPGETEKLFF
15	TRBD1	TRBV28	.	TRBJ2-7	CASSLPDRGMYEQYF
14	TRBD1	TRBV5-1	many	TRBJ2-2	CASSGGQPTGELFF
14	.	TRBV12-3/TRBV12-4	many	TRBJ1-5	CASSRAGGGQPQHF
15	TRBD1	TRBV15	many	TRBJ1-5	CATSRETGLSQPQHF
16	TRBD1	TRBV7-2	.	TRBJ1-2	CASSLRQGGSKVGYTF
13	.	TRBV10-3	.	TRBJ2-7	CAISGRQAYEQYF
13	.	TRBV20-1	many	TRBJ1-1	CSASRQTNTEAFF
15	.	TRBV7-9	.	TRBJ2-3	CASSPGSGDTDTQYF
17	TRBD1	TRBV5-6	.	TRBJ2-6	CASSFPGTDSGANVLTF
19	TRBD1	TRBV7-9	many	TRBJ2-2	CASSRRGKTGLIDTGELFF
17	.	TRBV9	.	TRBJ1-1	CASSPHAGTYGGTEAFF
14	TRBD1	TRBV10-3	.	TRBJ1-2	CAIANRGARYGYTF
14	.	TRBV6-1	many	TRBJ1-4	CASRDGLINEKLFF